The source of this T cell receptor beta chain is a study of cytomegalovirus exposure and HLA in healthy donors. This clone came up a few times. The PCR used 60 Vbeta and 13 Jbeta primers. The assay was immunoSEQ multiplex PCR, and TCRdb's table has in-frame clones only and misses some. The data contain some 90,000 clones, 80% of them singletons. Per the germline V gene, CDR1 is MNHNY and CDR2 is SVGAGI (reference sequence). The V and J ends lost 2 bases and 6 bases respectively, with 14 bases between them. The CDR3 runs 14 residues. This sequence originates from a woman aged 45-60 years in good health and CMV-seropositive. Material for sequencing was PBMCs. The chain is built from TRBV6-6 and TRBJ2-7; tentative D call: TRBD2 (5 bases). CDR3: CASSYEGRTPEQYV. As DNA, the CDR3 is TGTGCCAGCAGTTACGAGGGTAGGACGCCCGAGCAGTACGTC.